Presented here are 30 T cell receptor beta chains from one specimen sequenced in a study of cytomegalovirus exposure and HLA in healthy donors. PCR was performed using 60 Vbeta and 13 Jbeta primers. Only in-frame clones appear in the TCRdb table, and some are missing; sequencing was by immunoSEQ multiplex PCR. The repertoire holds some 130,000 clones, 70% to 75% seen once, with about 1.2% in the top ten. Input material: PBMCs. Receptor source: a woman aged 40 to 49 in good health and CMV-seronegative.

The J gene is TRBJ1-2, the V gene TRBV6-4; 9 bases line up with TRBD1. CDR1 MRHNA and CDR2 SNTAGT come from the germline V gene. V was clipped by 7 bases and J by 7 bases; unmatched bases: 13. The CDR3 extends over 15 amino acids. CDR3 bases: TGTGCCAGCATTAGGGACAGGGTAAATCCCCCTGGCTACACCTTC. Translating it yields CASIRDRVNPPGYTF.

This clone was recorded only once. V usage is TRBV28 and J usage is TRBJ1-1, with TRBD1 matching 7 bases. V gave up 3 bases and J gave up 5 bases; unmatched junction bases: 18. Germline loops: CDR1 MDHEN, CDR2 SYDVKM. The CDR3 runs 18 residues. The chain's CDR3 is CASSLWQGGEGEWTEAFF. Here the CDR3 DNA reads TGTGCCAGCAGTTTGTGGCAGGGGGGTGAGGGGGAGTGGACTGAAGCTTTCTTT.

The V and J genes are TRBV11-3 and TRBJ2-1, with D possibly being TRBD1 (6 bases). This CDR3 is 14 amino acids long. Germline-derived CDR1 and CDR2 are SGHNT and YENEEA. V dropped 5 bases and J dropped 2 bases, with 10 bases sitting between them. As DNA, the CDR3 is TGTGCCAGCAGCCAACAGGGACCCTACAATGAGCAGTTCTTC. It specifies CASSQQGPYNEQFF.

The chain has TRBV5-1 and TRBJ2-1, with TRBD2 as a possible D gene (5 bases). The CDR3 length is 13 residues. Trimming left V 0 bases short and J 10 bases short, with 11 bases between. The germline V gene has CDR1 SGHRS and CDR2 YFSETQ. CDR3 in amino acids: CASSLVPSREQFF. For the CDR3, the DNA is TGCGCCAGCAGCTTGGTACCTAGCAGGGAGCAGTTCTTC.

This clone came up once. The chain combines TRBV28 with TRBJ1-1; 7 bases are a match to TRBD1. The J segment lost 1 base and the V segment lost 6 bases, leaving 5 bases of the junction unmatched. This CDR3 has 14 residues. Germline V gene sequence: CDR1 MDHEN, CDR2 SYDVKM. CDR3 region: CASRHGDRNTEAFF. The CDR3, as DNA: TGTGCCAGCAGACACGGGGACAGGAACACTGAAGCTTTCTTT.

The V and J genes are TRBV29-1 and TRBJ2-1; D is ambiguous. Germline V lookup: CDR1 SQVTM, CDR2 ANQGSEA. The V and J ends lost 1 base and 3 bases respectively, with 7 bases between them. This CDR3 is 13 amino acids long. The DNA for the CDR3 is TGCAGCGTTGAAGTGGCAGACTACAATGAGCAGTTCTTC. Protein sequence: CSVEVADYNEQFF.

The V gene is TRBV14, the J gene TRBJ2-2; D may be TRBD2 (6 bases). The V gene lost 1 base and the J gene lost 6 bases, with 12 bases spanning the gap. Germline CDR1 SGHDN, CDR2 FVKESK. The CDR3 has 15 amino acids. The CDR3 nucleotides are TGTGCCAGCAGCCAAGTTGGAGGGCACGCCGGGGAGCTGTTTTTT. It is translated as CASSQVGGHAGELFF.

This sequence joins TRBV29-1 and TRBJ1-2; 10 bases map to TRBD1. Per the germline V gene, CDR1 is SQVTM and CDR2 is ANQGSEA. This CDR3 has 12 amino acids. Losses at the gene ends were 6 bases for V and 7 bases for J; bases not matched to a gene: 5. CDR3 residues: CSVETGGGGYTF. CDR3 sequence (DNA): TGCAGCGTGGAGACAGGGGGCGGTGGCTACACCTTC. Using reference TRBV29-1 and TRBJ1-2 for the parts outside the CDR3, the full variable domain is SAVISQKPSRDICQRGTSLTIQCQVDSQVTMMFWYRQQPGQSLTLIATANQGSEATYESGFVIDKFPISRPNLTFSTLTVSNMSPEDSSIYLCSVETGGGGYTFGSGTRLTVV.

This sequence joins TRBV5-1 and TRBJ1-2; D might be TRBD1 (6 bases). Germline values: CDR1 SGHRS, CDR2 YFSETQ. V lost 4 bases and J 5 bases, leaving 12 bases between the germline ends. This CDR3 has 13 amino acids. The CDR3 DNA reads as TGCGCCAGCAGCCCTAGAGGACAGTATGGCTACACCTTC. Amino acids: CASSPRGQYGYTF. The complete variable domain, with remaining parts taken from reference TRBV5-1 and TRBJ1-2, reads KAGVTQTPRYLIKTRGQQVTLSCSPISGHRSVSWYQQTPGQGLQFLFEYFSETQRNKGNFPGRFSGRQFSNSRSEMNVSTLELGDSALYLCASSPRGQYGYTFGSGTRLTVV.

The chain links TRBV19 to TRBJ2-5; 10 bases are shared with TRBD2. The CDR3 spans 15 residues. With V trimmed by 6 bases and J by 3 bases, 7 bases remained unmatched. Germline assignment: CDR1 LNHDA and CDR2 SQIVND (reference sequence). The CDR3 DNA is TGTGCCAGTAGCCCAGGACTAGCGGACAAAGAGACCCAGTACTTC. This gives the protein CASSPGLADKETQYF.

The chain combines TRBV27 with TRBJ1-6; the D is unclear. The CDR3 is 15 residues long. CDR1 and CDR2 (germline): MNHEY, SMNVEV (reference sequence). The V gene lost 2 bases and the J gene lost 7 bases, with 12 bases spanning the gap. DNA for the CDR3: TGTGCCAGCAGTTTAATGAGTTCTCACAATTCACCCCTCCACTTT. Translation gives CASSLMSSHNSPLHF.

This clone has a handful of counts. This rearrangement joins TRBV12-5 to TRBJ1-1; TRBD1 matches 10 bases. Germline assignment: CDR1 LGHNT and CDR2 FRNRAP. The trim removed 6 bases at V and 2 bases at J, leaving 3 bases unmatched. This CDR3 is 14 amino acids long. This chain's CDR3 is CASGLTGGNTEAFF. The DNA for the CDR3 is TGTGCTAGTGGACTGACAGGGGGCAACACTGAAGCTTTCTTT.

The V and J genes are TRBV28 and TRBJ1-5, with 9 bases that match TRBD1. The CDR3 totals 16 residues. The junction had 17 bases not matched to a gene; V was cut back by 10 bases and J by 7 bases. Germline V gene lookup returns CDR1 MDHEN and CDR2 SYDVKM. The CDR3, as DNA: TGTGCCACCGTTCCCCTGGGACAGGGCGACCTCCAGCCCCAGCATTTT. The encoded protein is CATVPLGQGDLQPQHF.

This clone has a single count. The chain couples TRBV2 to TRBJ2-1, with 9 positions matching TRBD2. V gave up 4 bases and J gave up 4 bases; unmatched junction bases: 5. This CDR3 is 15 amino acids long. Germline loops: CDR1 SNHLY, CDR2 FYNNEI. CDR3 DNA: TGTGCCAGCAGTGGTACAGCGGGGGGTTACAATGAGCAGTTCTTC. Its protein is CASSGTAGGYNEQFF.

This chain connects TRBV2 to TRBJ1-2, with a weak D call TRBD1 (6 bases). With 7 bases removed from V and 2 bases from J, the gap between germline ends came to 14 bases. CDR3 length equals 14 residues. Germline V CDR1 and CDR2: SNHLY, FYNNEI. In DNA form, the CDR3 reads TGTGCCAGCACTCGGACAGCACTAAACTATGGCTACACCTTC. Amino acid sequence: CASTRTALNYGYTF.

The genes are TRBV19 and TRBJ1-4; D might be TRBD1 (5 bases). V was trimmed by 3 bases and J by 0 bases, leaving 11 bases between them. CDR3 length equals 16 residues. Germline V gene data show CDR1 as LNHDA and CDR2 as SQIVND (reference sequence). The CDR3 sequence is CASSMWGGATNEKLFF. The CDR3 bases are TGTGCCAGTAGTATGTGGGGGGGTGCAACTAATGAAAAACTGTTTTTT.

The DNA for the CDR3 is TGTGCCAGCAGAAGGAGGGACAGTCAAGAGACCCAGTACTTC. Translated: CASRRRDSQETQYF. J is TRBJ2-5 and V is TRBV6-5, with D maybe TRBD1 (7 bases). The CDR3 runs 14 residues. V dropped 6 bases and J dropped 2 bases, with 13 bases sitting between them. Germline CDR1 and CDR2: MNHEY and SVGAGI.

The chain links TRBV7-2 to TRBJ1-5, with D possibly being TRBD1 (6 bases). V lost 1 base, J lost 8 bases, and 15 bases lay in between. This CDR3 contains 15 residues. CDR1 SGHTA and CDR2 FQGNSA come from the germline V gene. CDR3 amino acids: CASSLEDSLIEPQHF. DNA of the CDR3: TGTGCCAGCAGCTTAGAGGACAGTCTAATTGAGCCCCAGCATTTT.

V and J are TRBV7-3 and TRBJ2-3, with a weak D call TRBD1 (6 bases). Germline V gene sequence: CDR1 SGHTA, CDR2 FQGTGA. This CDR3 is built from 14 residues. Trimming stripped 5 bases from V and 2 bases from J, with 11 bases between. Here the CDR3 DNA reads TGTGCCAGCAGCCCCGGACAGACCACAGATACGCAGTATTTT. It translates to CASSPGQTTDTQYF.

In its sample, this clone was seen a few times. The CDR3 region is CASTYQTGTAENTEAFF. CDR3 DNA: TGTGCCAGCACCTATCAAACCGGGACAGCTGAGAACACTGAAGCTTTCTTT. The chain joins TRBV7-3 to TRBJ1-1; 7 bases line up with TRBD1. The CDR3 has 17 amino acids. Trimming at V came to 7 bases and at J to 1 base, leaving 15 bases not matched to a gene. Germline values: CDR1 SGHTA, CDR2 FQGTGA. Combining the CDR3 with reference TRBV7-3 and TRBJ1-1 gives the whole variable domain GAGVSQTPSNKVTEKGKYVELRCDPISGHTALYWYRQSLGQGPEFLIYFQGTGAADDSGLPNDRFFAVRPEGSVSTLKIQRTERGDSAVYLCASTYQTGTAENTEAFFGQGTRLTVV.

The chain has TRBV7-9 and TRBJ1-6; 7 nucleotides match TRBD1. The CDR3 has 15 residues. Per germline, CDR1 SEHNR and CDR2 FQNEAQ (reference sequence). V shed 5 bases, J shed 5 bases, and the junction held 6 bases outside the gene matches. DNA of the CDR3: TGTGCCAGCAGCCCCCTAGGGACAGATAATTCACCCCTCCACTTT. Its translation: CASSPLGTDNSPLHF.

The chain carries TRBV11-2 and TRBJ2-5, with D perhaps matching TRBD1 (5 bases). The germline V gene encodes CDR1 SGHAT and CDR2 FQNNGV. Trimming cost V 5 bases and J 5 bases, with 21 bases left between them. The CDR3 runs 16 residues. DNA of the CDR3: TGTGCCAGCAGCACCTCAGGGCGCGTGTCGAAGGAGACCCAGTACTTC. This encodes CASSTSGRVSKETQYF.

The chain combines TRBV19 with TRBJ1-5; the D is unclear. V was trimmed by 3 bases and J by 4 bases, leaving 4 bases between them. Germline V lookup: CDR1 LNHDA, CDR2 SQIVND (reference sequence). This CDR3 has 12 amino acids. The CDR3 region is CASSIMNQPQHF. DNA for the CDR3: TGTGCCAGTAGTATTATGAATCAGCCCCAGCATTTT.

The chain combines TRBV15 with TRBJ1-5; D possibly corresponds to TRBD1 (5 bases). The CDR3 loop spans 14 amino acids. The germline V gene encodes CDR1 LNHNV and CDR2 YYDKDF (reference sequence). Trimming removed 3 bases at V and 2 bases at J, with 8 bases between. In nucleotides, the CDR3 is TGTGCCACCAGCAGGCAGGGCGGCAATCAGCCCCAGCATTTT. It encodes CATSRQGGNQPQHF.

This clone was counted once. This sequence joins TRBV27 and TRBJ2-4; TRBD1 matches 8 bases. The V gene's germline CDR1 is MNHEY and CDR2 SMNVEV (reference sequence). V was pared by 1 base and J by 5 bases, with 13 bases of the junction left unmatched. The CDR3 extends over 18 amino acids. CDR3 in DNA: TGTGCCAGCAGTTTATATCCTTCATCGTGGACAGGGCAAAACATTCAGTACTTC. Translating it yields CASSLYPSSWTGQNIQYF.

V is TRBV4-1 and J is TRBJ1-1, with D perhaps matching TRBD1 (6 bases). The ends were cut back, 1 base at V and 5 bases at J, with 11 bases in the middle. This CDR3 is 14 amino acids long. Germline-derived CDR1 and CDR2 are MGHRA and YSYEKL. As DNA, the CDR3 is TGCGCCAGCAGCCAAGCACAGGGTCTTACTGAAGCTTTCTTT. It is translated as CASSQAQGLTEAFF.

This clone appeared a single time. The chain carries TRBV28 and TRBJ1-1, with 7 bases matching TRBD1. Trimming removed 6 bases from V and 2 bases from J; junction bases left unmatched: 6. The CDR3 is 14 residues long. Per the germline V gene, CDR1 is MDHEN and CDR2 is SYDVKM. CDR3 loop: CASRAGTANTEAFF. CDR3 bases: TGTGCCAGCAGGGCCGGGACAGCAAACACTGAAGCTTTCTTT.

Only a few counts were recorded for this clone. V and J are TRBV7-3 and TRBJ2-2, with D possibly being TRBD2 (5 bases). The germline V gene has CDR1 SGHTA and CDR2 FQGTGA. The CDR3 loop spans 14 amino acids. With 5 bases removed from V and 5 bases from J, the gap between germline ends came to 12 bases. The CDR3 region is CASSPMGGTGELFF. The CDR3 DNA is TGTGCCAGCAGCCCCATGGGCGGGACCGGGGAGCTGTTTTTT.

This rearrangement joins TRBV4-1 to TRBJ1-4; no reliable D call. From germline, CDR1 is MGHRA and CDR2 YSYEKL. With 0 bases removed from V and 7 bases from J, the gap between germline ends came to 15 bases. The length of the CDR3 is 16 residues. CDR3 in amino acids: CASSQDHGSLPEKLFF. In DNA, the CDR3 is TGCGCCAGCAGCCAAGATCATGGCAGTTTGCCTGAAAAACTGTTTTTT.

This chain links TRBV6-6 with TRBJ2-1, with a tentative D call TRBD2 (6 bases). V was cut by 6 bases and J by 5 bases, with 14 bases left in between. This CDR3 comprises 14 residues. Per the germline V gene, CDR1 is MNHNY and CDR2 is SVGAGI (reference sequence). This chain's CDR3 is CASRRDGNNNEQFF. The CDR3 DNA reads as TGTGCCAGCAGGCGGGACGGTAATAACAATGAGCAGTTCTTC.